Each of the 11 T cell receptor beta chains below was sequenced from the same sample in a study of OX40 agonist ivuxolimab in advanced cancers. Produced via immunoSEQ multiplex PCR; TCRdb's table is partial and in-frame only. The table includes more than 35,000 clones, about 89% detected once. The sequences come from CD4+ or CD8+ T cells sorted from blood, collected in a trial of the OX40 agonist ivuxolimab. The origin of the receptors is an adult with an advanced solid tumor such as melanoma, head and neck, liver or kidney cancer.

This clone has just a few counts. The chain combines TRBV7-8 with TRBJ1-2; D is unresolved. The CDR3 covers 14 residues. Germline CDR1 reads SGHVS; CDR2 reads FQNEAQ. The ends were cut back, 4 bases at V and 4 bases at J, with 13 bases in the middle. CDR3 in amino acids: CASSSWTATYGYTF. The DNA of the CDR3 is TGTGCCAGCAGCTCCTGGACTGCCACCTATGGCTACACCTTC.

This clone was observed a few times. This chain joins TRBV4-2 and TRBJ1-4; 11 nucleotides match TRBD1. V was clipped by 0 bases and J by 8 bases; unmatched bases: 5. There are 16 residues in the CDR3. The germline V gene encodes CDR1 LGHNA and CDR2 YNFKEQ. In nucleotides, the CDR3 is TGTGCCAGCAGCCAAGATGGACAGGGGGCAGAGGAAAAACTGTTTTTT. This translates into CASSQDGQGAEEKLFF.

DNA of the CDR3: TGTGCCAGCAGCGTAGGACAGGGGGTTTACGAGCAGTACTTC. This sequence encodes CASSVGQGVYEQYF. The chain links TRBV9 to TRBJ2-5; TRBD1 aligns across 9 bases. The DNA end lines up better with TRBJ2-7; the J call may be wrong. The CDR3 extends over 14 amino acids. CDR1 is SGDLS and CDR2 is YYNGEE in the germline V gene.

The rearrangement uses TRBV5-1 and TRBJ2-7; 11 positions agree with TRBD1. This CDR3 has 14 residues. The J segment lost 4 bases and the V segment lost 3 bases, leaving 3 bases of the junction unmatched. Germline CDR1 reads SGHRS; CDR2 reads YFSETQ. CDR3 in DNA: TGCGCCAGCAGCTCCGGGACAGGGGGGTACGAGCAGTACTTC. Encoded protein: CASSSGTGGYEQYF.

The rearrangement uses TRBV5-4 and TRBJ2-5; D unresolved. Germline V gene sequence: CDR1 SGHNT, CDR2 YYREEE (reference sequence). This CDR3 contains 14 residues. Trimming stripped 2 bases from V and 2 bases from J, with 10 bases between. This chain's CDR3 is CASSFEQKQETQYF. Here the CDR3 DNA reads TGTGCCAGCAGCTTCGAACAAAAACAAGAGACCCAGTACTTC.

V gene TRBV18 combines with J gene TRBJ1-5, with 7 bases lining up with TRBD1. V shed 5 bases, J shed 3 bases, and the junction held 7 bases outside the gene matches. Germline V CDR1 and CDR2: KGHSH, LQKENI. The CDR3 extends over 15 amino acids. CDR3 sequence: CASSLDRTPNQPQHF. The CDR3 DNA is TGTGCCAGCTCATTGGACAGGACCCCCAATCAGCCCCAGCATTTT.

This rearrangement joins TRBV11-2 to TRBJ1-1; tentative D call: TRBD1 (5 bases). With 5 bases removed from V and 5 bases from J, the gap between germline ends came to 18 bases. CDR1 SGHAT and CDR2 FQNNGV come from the germline V gene. The CDR3 has 15 amino acids. CDR3 sequence (DNA): TGTGCCAGCAGCAATCCGCTTGGGGGAGGTACTGAAGCTTTCTTT. Encoded protein: CASSNPLGGGTEAFF.

The CDR3 protein is CATRDSLGETQYF. CDR3 coding DNA: TGTGCCACCCGGGATTCCCTCGGGGAGACCCAGTACTTC. The rearrangement links TRBV19 to TRBJ2-5; a possible D gene is TRBD2 (5 bases). The CDR3 is made up of 13 amino acids. V lost 10 bases and J 5 bases, leaving 17 bases between the germline ends. Germline values: CDR1 LNHDA, CDR2 SQIVND (reference sequence).

Concerning this clone itself: The CDR3 does not close with the conserved phenylalanine or tryptophan, likely indicating a read error. The DNA is left out, because the CDR3 cannot be placed on it with certainty; the CDR3 is given as TCRdb lists it. The chain has TRBV21-1 and TRBJ1-6. TRBV21-1 is reported as a pseudogene. A total of 19 residues make up the CDR3, ends included. The chain's CDR3 is CASHPRGVEQLSYNSPLHL.

This rearrangement joins TRBV6-5 to TRBJ1-1, with a weak D call TRBD1 (5 bases). Trimming cost V 7 bases and J 5 bases, with 17 bases left between them. The CDR3 loop spans 14 amino acids. Germline CDR1 MNHEY, CDR2 SVGAGI. DNA of the CDR3: TGTGCCAGCACCTTACGGGGCAGGGTAACTGAAGCTTTCTTT. Amino acid sequence: CASTLRGRVTEAFF.

This clone was seen more than once but under ten times. This sequence joins TRBV7-2 and TRBJ1-6, with D tentatively TRBD1 (5 bases). CDR1 and CDR2 (germline): SGHTA, FQGNSA. The CDR3 is 13 amino acids. V gave up 3 bases and J gave up 10 bases, with 10 bases separating them. The CDR3 spells CASSLGPGSPLHF. The CDR3 DNA is TGTGCCAGCAGCTTGGGACCCGGGTCACCCCTCCACTTT.